The present TCR beta chain was sequenced within a study of T cells after posttransplantation cyclophosphamide. Study-wide results and caveats: Skin or GI-infiltrating T cells shared few TRB sequences with blood. After PTCy, TRB diversity resembled that of CNI/methotrexate controls.

There are many counts of this clone. Its cognate antigen is unknown. V was pared by 3 bases and J by 8 bases, with 4 bases of the junction left unmatched. This CDR3 is 14 amino acids long. Germline CDR1 reads SGHVS; CDR2 reads FNYEAQ. Repertoires were generated with immunoSEQ multiplex PCR, while TCRdb's copy carries only in-frame clones and drops some. The record shows about 39,000 clones for this sample, with no singletons present. The specimen sequenced was PBMCs. The gene calls are TRBV7-6 and TRBJ1-6, with 7 bases that match TRBD1. This TCR came from a woman in her fifties or sixties in good health and a related stem cell transplant donor. The CDR3 DNA sequence: TGTGCCAGCAGCTTTAACAGGGGAGATTCACCCCTCCACTTT. This codes for CASSFNRGDSPLHF. The whole variable domain, remainder taken from reference TRBV7-6 and TRBJ1-6, is GAGVSQSPRYKVTKRGQDVALRCDPISGHVSLYWYRQALGQGPEFLTYFNYEAQQDKSGLPNDRFSAERPEGSISTLTIQRTEQRDSAMYRCASSFNRGDSPLHFGNGTRLTVT.